This T cell receptor beta chain is from a study of OX40 agonist ivuxolimab in advanced cancers. Study as a whole: Hepatocellular carcinoma, melanoma, renal cell or head and neck cancer was diagnosed in the dose-escalation patients. Findings of the study overall: At 0.1 to 3.0 mg/kg and by week 6, CD4+ and CD8+ T cells in the blood had expanded clonally.

As concerns this clone: The antigen is not known.

Blood got drawn at baseline, again on cycle 4 day 1, and then on cycle 7 day 1. Only in-frame clones appear in the TCRdb table, and some are missing; sequencing was by immunoSEQ multiplex PCR. Found here are 70,000 to 85,000 clones, approximately 95% of them singletons; the top ten hold about 10%. This sequence originates from an adult with an advanced solid tumor such as melanoma, head and neck, liver or kidney cancer. The sample here was CD4+ or CD8+ T cells sorted from blood, taken in a trial of the OX40 agonist ivuxolimab.

The CDR3 region has the DNA TGTGCCAGCAGTGAAGCGACCCGACTAGCGGCTAACTACGAGCAGTACTTC. Translating gives CASSEATRLAANYEQYF. The rearrangement uses TRBV2 and TRBJ2-7; 9 bases line up with TRBD2. V lost 0 bases and J lost 3; bases outside the gene matches: 9. CDR3 size: 17 residues. From germline, CDR1 is SNHLY and CDR2 FYNNEI. Drawing the rest from reference TRBV2 and TRBJ2-7, the complete variable domain is EPEVTQTPSHQVTQMGQEVILRCVPISNHLYFYWYRQILGQKVEFLVSFYNNEISEKSEIFDDQFSVERPDGSNFTLKIRSTKLEDSAMYFCASSEATRLAANYEQYFGPGTRLTVT.